This TCR beta chain stems from a study of blood T cell repertoires in COVID-19. The assay was immunoSEQ multiplex PCR, and TCRdb's table has in-frame clones only and misses some. The sample has about 120,000 clones; roughly nine tenths are singletons. CDR1 and CDR2 (germline): SGDLS, YYNGEE. V gave up 4 bases and J gave up 9 bases; unmatched junction bases: 5. The CDR3 contains 13 residues. Specimen: peripheral blood. The sequence was collected from a man aged 70-80 years who had recovered from COVID-19. This chain links TRBV9 with TRBJ2-1, with TRBD2 matching over 9 bases. The CDR3 reads CASSPGTSREQFF. The CDR3 DNA is TGTGCCAGCAGCCCCGGGACTAGCCGTGAGCAGTTCTTC. The variable domain in full, with the rest retrieved from reference TRBV9 and TRBJ2-1, is DSGVTQTPKHLITATGQRVTLRCSPRSGDLSVYWYQQSLDQGLQFLIQYYNGEERAKGNILERFSAQQFPDLHSELNLSSLELGDSALYFCASSPGTSREQFFGPGTRLTVL.